This is a list of T cell receptor beta chains from one sample in a study of cytomegalovirus exposure and HLA in healthy donors. Profiling relied on immunoSEQ multiplex PCR, and the TCRdb table lists in-frame clones only, not all of them. The repertoire has 250,000 or so clones, 90% of them found once; the top ten carry under 0.4%. Sequenced input: PBMCs. These receptors were obtained from a woman aged 18-35 years in good health and CMV-seronegative. Each CDR3 is given with its conserved first and last residue. Fields, in order: clone size, D gene, J gene, V gene, CDR3 DNA, CDR3 protein. The D gene is left open where the match is weak. Size values are once, few and many counts, or a class for expanded clones, and some rows have none.

>.|.|TRBJ1-1|TRBV7-6
TGTGCCAGCAGCTTAGGCAGGAACACTGAAGCTTTCTTT
CASSLGRNTEAFF
>.|TRBD1|TRBJ2-3|TRBV7-9
TGTGCCAGCAGCTCGTCAGGGGGCGGGACAGATACGCAGTATTTT
CASSSSGGGTDTQYF
>.|.|TRBJ1-1|TRBV7-2
TGTGCCAGCAGCTCAACCCACTACACTGAAGCTTTCTTT
CASSSTHYTEAFF
>once|.|TRBJ2-7|TRBV6-5
TGTGCCAGCAGTTACGCAGTAACCTACGAGCAGTACTTC
CASSYAVTYEQYF
>.|.|TRBJ2-1|TRBV6-5
TGTGCCAGCAGTAATAACTACAATGAGCAGTTCTTC
CASSNNYNEQFF
>.|.|TRBJ1-2|TRBV10-3
TGTGCCATCACCTCCGGGGGAGCCTATGGCTACACCTTC
CAITSGGAYGYTF
>.|.|TRBJ2-5|TRBV2
TGTGCCAGCCCAGAACGGCCAGGGAGGCAAGAGACCCAGTACTTC
CASPERPGRQETQYF
>.|TRBD2|TRBJ2-7|TRBV5-5
TGTGCCAGCAGCGGGGGACTAGCGGGGTTACCACGCGAGCAGTACTTC
CASSGGLAGLPREQYF
>.|TRBD1|TRBJ2-3|TRBV5-1
TGCGCCAGCAGCTTGGGGGGACAGCCAAGACGGGCAGATACGCAGTATTTT
CASSLGGQPRRADTQYF
>.|.|TRBJ2-1|TRBV9
TGTGCCAGCAGCTCGAGCGCTGAGCAGTTCTTC
CASSSSAEQFF
>.|TRBD1|TRBJ2-7|TRBV6-5
TGTGCCAGCAGGGGACAGGGGAACTACGAGCAGTACTTC
CASRGQGNYEQYF
>once|TRBD2|TRBJ2-5|TRBV19
TGTGCCAGTAGTACACTAGCGGGGGGGACCGTGGAGACCCAGTACTTC
CASSTLAGGTVETQYF
>once|.|TRBJ2-1|TRBV6-6
TGTGCCAGCAGCCGCGGACAGGGAGGGAATGAGCAGTTCTTC
CASSRGQGGNEQFF
>.|.|TRBJ2-3|TRBV7-9
TGTGCCAGCAGCTTACGAGGGGGGGCCAGGAATACGCAGTATTTT
CASSLRGGARNTQYF
>.|TRBD2|TRBJ2-3|TRBV14
TGTGCCAGCAGCCTTCTGGGGGGGGCAGATACGCAGTATTTT
CASSLLGGADTQYF
>.|TRBD1|TRBJ1-5|TRBV7-9
TGTGCCAGCAGCTTATCAGGGGGGAATCAGCCCCAGCATTTT
CASSLSGGNQPQHF
>.|.|TRBJ2-5|TRBV2
TGTGCCACAGGGGGGACCGCTGCGGGAGAGACCCAGTACTTC
CATGGTAAGETQYF
>.|TRBD2|TRBJ2-1|TRBV19
TGTGCCAGTAGTATCTCCGCGACTAGCGGGGGCCTGTACAATGAGCAGTTCTTC
CASSISATSGGLYNEQFF
>.|.|TRBJ2-7|TRBV11-1
TGTGCCAGCAGCCCCACAGAGGGGGGGCCCTACGAGCAGTACTTC
CASSPTEGGPYEQYF
>.|TRBD1|TRBJ2-5|TRBV7-7
TGTGCTAGCAGCTTAGGCACAGGGGGCGAAGAGACCCAGTACTTC
CASSLGTGGEETQYF
>.|.|TRBJ1-1|TRBV5-4
TGTGCCAGCAGCGGGACACCGGGAGGGGCTTTCTTT
CASSGTPGGAFF
>.|TRBD1|TRBJ1-6|TRBV15
TGTGCCACCAGCAGGAAGGACAGGGTCGGGCCCCTCCACTTT
CATSRKDRVGPLHF
>few|.|TRBJ2-1|TRBV6-4
TGTGCCAGCAGTGACTCTAGCGGCTCCTACAATGAGCAGTTCTTC
CASSDSSGSYNEQFF
>.|.|TRBJ1-2|TRBV7-9
TGTGCCAGCAGCTTACCCCTCGGGACACCTTATGGCTACACCTTC
CASSLPLGTPYGYTF
>.|.|TRBJ2-3|TRBV13
TGTGCCAGCAGCGCGGGGAAAACCTACACAGATACGCAGTATTTT
CASSAGKTYTDTQYF
>.|.|TRBJ2-5|TRBV2
TGTGCCAGCAGGGAAGGACAGATGGAGACCCAGTACTTC
CASREGQMETQYF
>.|.|TRBJ2-3|TRBV28
TGTGCCAGCAGTTTCAGGGTGACAGATACGCAGTATTTT
CASSFRVTDTQYF
>.|.|TRBJ1-2|TRBV6-1
TGTGCCAGCAGTGAAGCGAGAGGGCGGAACTATGGCTACACCTTC
CASSEARGRNYGYTF
>.|TRBD2|TRBJ2-5|TRBV6-5
TGTGCCAGCAGTTACACTAGCGCGTCCCAAGAGACCCAGTACTTC
CASSYTSASQETQYF
>.|.|TRBJ2-1|TRBV6-1
TGTGCCAGCAGTGAAATGGGCGGGGTTGGCGGTGAGCAGTTCTTC
CASSEMGGVGGEQFF
>.|TRBD2|TRBJ2-3|TRBV5-1
TGCGCCAGCAGCCCTGGTTCGGGGGGGTTCGCAGATACGCAGTATTTT
CASSPGSGGFADTQYF
>.|.|TRBJ2-5|TRBV6-5
TGTGCCAGCAGCCTAGACAAGGGGATGGAGACCCAGTACTTC
CASSLDKGMETQYF
>.|.|TRBJ1-1|TRBV28
TGTGCCAGCAGTTTCGGGGGCACTGAAGCTTTCTTT
CASSFGGTEAFF
>.|TRBD2|TRBJ2-5|TRBV29-1
TGCAGCGGGGGGGAGGGAGAGACCCAGTACTTC
CSGGEGETQYF
>once|TRBD1|TRBJ2-1|TRBV6-6
TGTGCCAGCAGTTACTCTAGGACAGGGCGCAATGAGCAGTTCTTC
CASSYSRTGRNEQFF
>.|TRBD1|TRBJ1-4|TRBV6-5
TGTGCCAGCAGTTTTGGACAGGGAAGAAATGAAAAACTGTTTTTT
CASSFGQGRNEKLFF
>.|.|TRBJ1-6|TRBV5-1
TGCGCCAGCAGCTTGGGGTTGGCGGATCCCCTCCACTTT
CASSLGLADPLHF
>.|TRBD1|TRBJ1-2|TRBV5-8
TGTGCCAGCAGCTTACACAGGGGCTATGGCTACACCTTC
CASSLHRGYGYTF
>.|TRBD2|TRBJ2-5|TRBV19
TGTGCCAGTAGTACAGCGGGGGGGAAGGAGACCCAGTACTTC
CASSTAGGKETQYF
>.|.|TRBJ2-5|TRBV27
TGTGCCAGCGGATACCTAGGCGGACAAGAGACCCAGTACTTC
CASGYLGGQETQYF
>.|TRBD2|TRBJ2-1|TRBV14
TGTGCCAGCAGCCACGGTGGGGGACTAGAGTGGTACAATGAGCAGTTCTTC
CASSHGGGLEWYNEQFF
>.|TRBD1|TRBJ1-6|TRBV4-1
TGCGCCAGCAGCCCTAGACAGGGAAATAATTCACCCCTCCACTTT
CASSPRQGNNSPLHF
>.|.|TRBJ1-1|TRBV10-1
TGCGCCAGCCCAGGACAGAAGACTGAAGCTTTCTTT
CASPGQKTEAFF
>once|.|TRBJ2-1|TRBV19
TGTGCCAGTAGTATTAGCGTGTCCTACAATGAGCAGTTCTTC
CASSISVSYNEQFF
>once|TRBD1|TRBJ1-5|TRBV28
TGTGCCAGCAGTAGGGACAGGGGGAGCAATCAGCCCCAGCATTTT
CASSRDRGSNQPQHF